Shown below are 3 T cell receptor beta chains from a single sample sequenced in a study of blood T cell repertoires in COVID-19 (dated by TCRdb to about 2020). Receptor libraries were prepared by the immunoSEQ multiplex PCR assay. Not all clones reach the TCRdb copy of this immuneACCESS table, which keeps in-frame sequences only. Checked studies attribute under half of the gap to unresolved V genes and leave the rest unexplained. The table for this sample lists fewer than 350,000 clones; approximately 89% of them were counted only once. Around 2.8% of the sample lies in the top ten. Sequencing input: PBMCs or T cells enriched from blood (not recorded which). These receptors originate from a middle-aged man who had been exposed to COVID-19.

The chain combines TRBV7-3 with TRBJ1-1, with 7 nucleotides matching TRBD1. In germline, CDR1 is SGHTA, CDR2 FQGTGA. The CDR3 has 17 residues. V dropped 1 base and J dropped 1; count of bases not matched to a gene: 9. CDR3 amino acids: CASSLKEGALGNTEAFF. CDR3 DNA: TGTGCCAGCAGCTTAAAGGAGGGGGCTCTAGGGAACACTGAAGCTTTCTTT.

The CDR3 is CASSREGPLHF. CDR3 nucleotide sequence: TGTGCCAGCAGTCGGGAGGGGCCCCTCCACTTT. This chain links TRBV27 with TRBJ1-6, with D maybe TRBD1 (5 bases). The germline gives CDR1 MNHEY, CDR2 SMNVEV (reference sequence). V was pared by 5 bases and J by 13 bases, with 9 bases between. The CDR3 covers 11 residues.

The rearrangement joins TRBV19 to TRBJ1-2; 9 nucleotides line up with TRBD1. The CDR3 consists of 16 residues. V was clipped by 6 bases and J by 2 bases; unmatched bases: 10. Germline CDR1 and CDR2: LNHDA and SQIVND (reference sequence). The DNA for the CDR3 is TGTGCCAGTAGCCCCACGGGACAGGGCGACAACTATGGCTACACCTTC. It encodes CASSPTGQGDNYGYTF.